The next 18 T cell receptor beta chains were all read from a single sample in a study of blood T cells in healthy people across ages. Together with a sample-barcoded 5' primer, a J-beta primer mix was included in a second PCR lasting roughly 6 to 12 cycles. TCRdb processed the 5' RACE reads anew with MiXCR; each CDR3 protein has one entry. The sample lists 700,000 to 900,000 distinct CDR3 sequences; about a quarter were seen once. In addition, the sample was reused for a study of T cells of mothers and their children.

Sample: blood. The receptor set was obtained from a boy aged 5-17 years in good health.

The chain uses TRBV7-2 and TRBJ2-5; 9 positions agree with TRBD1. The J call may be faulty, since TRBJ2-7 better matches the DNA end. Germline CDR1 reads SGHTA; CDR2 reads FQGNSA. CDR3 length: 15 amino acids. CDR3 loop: CASSFSGQGNYEQYF. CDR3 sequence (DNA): TGTGCCAGCAGCTTTTCGGGACAGGGCAACTACGAGCAGTACTTC.

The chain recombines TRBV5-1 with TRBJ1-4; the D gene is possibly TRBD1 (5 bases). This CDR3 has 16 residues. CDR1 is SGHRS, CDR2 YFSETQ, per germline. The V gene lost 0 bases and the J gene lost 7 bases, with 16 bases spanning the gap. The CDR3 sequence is CASSLEPQGLGEKLFF. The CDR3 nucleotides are TGCGCCAGCAGCTTGGAGCCGCAGGGTTTGGGTGAAAAACTGTTTTTT.

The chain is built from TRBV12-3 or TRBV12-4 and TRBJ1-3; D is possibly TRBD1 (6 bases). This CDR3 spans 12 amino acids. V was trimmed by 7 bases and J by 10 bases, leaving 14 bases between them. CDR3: CASTRDTWTIYF. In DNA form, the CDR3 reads TGTGCCAGCACCCGGGACACCTGGACCATATATTTT.

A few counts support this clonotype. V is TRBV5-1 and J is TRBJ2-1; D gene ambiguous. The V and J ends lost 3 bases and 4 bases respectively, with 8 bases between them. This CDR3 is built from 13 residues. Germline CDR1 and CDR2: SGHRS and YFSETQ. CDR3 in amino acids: CASSSPGYNEQFF. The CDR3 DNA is TGCGCCAGCAGCTCCCCTGGGTACAATGAGCAGTTCTTC.

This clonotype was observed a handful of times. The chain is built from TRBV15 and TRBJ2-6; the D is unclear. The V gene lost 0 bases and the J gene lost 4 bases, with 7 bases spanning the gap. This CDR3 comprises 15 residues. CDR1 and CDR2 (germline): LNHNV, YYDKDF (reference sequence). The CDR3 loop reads CATSREGYGANVLTF. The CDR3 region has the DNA TGTGCCACCAGCAGAGAGGGGTACGGGGCCAACGTCCTGACTTTC. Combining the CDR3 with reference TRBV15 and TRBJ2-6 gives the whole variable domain DAMVIQNPRYQVTQFGKPVTLSCSQTLNHNVMYWYQQKSSQAPKLLFHYYDKDFNNEADTPDNFQSRRPNTSFCFLDIRSPGLGDTAMYLCATSREGYGANVLTFGAGSRLTVL.

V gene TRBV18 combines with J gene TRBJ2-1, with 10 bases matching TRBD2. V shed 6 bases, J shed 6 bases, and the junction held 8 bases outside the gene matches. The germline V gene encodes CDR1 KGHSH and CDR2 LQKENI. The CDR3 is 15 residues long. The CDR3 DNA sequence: TGTGCCAGCTCGCTCAGCGGGGGGGCCAGCAATGAGCAGTTCTTC. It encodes CASSLSGGASNEQFF.

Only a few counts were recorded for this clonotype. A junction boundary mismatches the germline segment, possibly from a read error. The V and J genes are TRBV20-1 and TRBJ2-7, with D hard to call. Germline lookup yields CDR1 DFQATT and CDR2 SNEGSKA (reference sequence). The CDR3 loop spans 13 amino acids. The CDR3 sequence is CSAYRSGVHERYF. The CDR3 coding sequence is TGCAGTGCCTACCGGAGTGGTGTGCACGAGCGGTACTTC.

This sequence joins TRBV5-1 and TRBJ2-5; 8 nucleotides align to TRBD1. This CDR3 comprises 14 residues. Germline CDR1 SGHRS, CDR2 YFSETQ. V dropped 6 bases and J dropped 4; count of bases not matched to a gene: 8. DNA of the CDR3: TGCGCCAGCACCGACCCTACAGGGGGAGAGACCCAGTACTTC. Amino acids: CASTDPTGGETQYF.

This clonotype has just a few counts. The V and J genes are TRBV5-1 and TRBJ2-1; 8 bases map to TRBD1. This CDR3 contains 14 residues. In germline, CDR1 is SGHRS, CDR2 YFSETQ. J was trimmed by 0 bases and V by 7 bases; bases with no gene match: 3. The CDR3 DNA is TGCGCCAGCCCGGGACAGGACTCCTACAATGAGCAGTTCTTC. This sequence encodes CASPGQDSYNEQFF.

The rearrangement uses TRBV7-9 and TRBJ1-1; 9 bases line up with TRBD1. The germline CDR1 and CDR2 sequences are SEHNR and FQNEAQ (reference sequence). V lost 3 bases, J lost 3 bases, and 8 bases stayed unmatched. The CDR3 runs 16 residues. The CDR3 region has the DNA TGTGCCAGCAGCTTTACCCCGGGACAGGGCGACACTGAAGCTTTCTTT. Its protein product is CASSFTPGQGDTEAFF.

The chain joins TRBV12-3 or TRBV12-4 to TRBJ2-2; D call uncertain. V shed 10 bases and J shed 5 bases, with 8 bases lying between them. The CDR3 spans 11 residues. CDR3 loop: CATYTTGELFF. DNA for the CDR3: TGTGCCACCTATACTACCGGGGAGCTGTTTTTT.

CDR3 DNA sequence: TGTGCCAGCTCACCAAGGTCGTCTAGCGGGGGGTATTACAATGAGCAGTTCTTC. Protein product: CASSPRSSSGGYYNEQFF. The V and J genes are TRBV18 and TRBJ2-1, with 11 bases lining up with TRBD2. The junction had 10 bases not matched to a gene; V was cut back by 2 bases and J by 4 bases. The CDR3 length is 18 residues. Germline assignment: CDR1 KGHSH and CDR2 LQKENI.

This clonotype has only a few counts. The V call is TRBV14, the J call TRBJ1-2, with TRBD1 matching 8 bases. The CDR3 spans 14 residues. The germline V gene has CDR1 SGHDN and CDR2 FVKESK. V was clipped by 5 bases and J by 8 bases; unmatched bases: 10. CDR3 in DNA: TGTGCCAGCAGCTCGCCGGGACAGGCTTTCGGCTACACCTTC. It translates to CASSSPGQAFGYTF.

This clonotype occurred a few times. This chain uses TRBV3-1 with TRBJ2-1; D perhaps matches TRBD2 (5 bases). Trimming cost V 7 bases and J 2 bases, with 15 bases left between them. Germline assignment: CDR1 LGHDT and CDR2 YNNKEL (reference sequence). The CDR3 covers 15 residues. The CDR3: CASISPHGAYNEQFF. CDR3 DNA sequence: TGTGCCAGCATCTCCCCGCACGGGGCCTACAATGAGCAGTTCTTC.

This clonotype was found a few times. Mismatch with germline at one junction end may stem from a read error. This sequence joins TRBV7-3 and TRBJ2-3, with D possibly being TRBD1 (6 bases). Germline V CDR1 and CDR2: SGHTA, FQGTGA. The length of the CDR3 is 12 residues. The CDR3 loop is CASGPTGSGQVF. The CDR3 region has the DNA TGTGCCAGTGGACCGACAGGTTCGGGGCAGGTTTTT.

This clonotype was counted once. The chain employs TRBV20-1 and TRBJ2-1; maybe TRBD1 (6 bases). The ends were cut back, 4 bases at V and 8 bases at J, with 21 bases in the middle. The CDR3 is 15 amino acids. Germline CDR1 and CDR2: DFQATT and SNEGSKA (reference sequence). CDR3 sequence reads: CSANLQGSRNYEQFF. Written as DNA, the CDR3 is TGCAGTGCTAATCTACAGGGAAGCCGAAACTATGAGCAGTTCTTC.

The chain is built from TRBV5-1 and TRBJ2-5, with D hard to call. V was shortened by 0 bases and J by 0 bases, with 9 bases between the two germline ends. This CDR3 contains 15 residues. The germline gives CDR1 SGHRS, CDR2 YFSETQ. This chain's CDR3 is CASSLAAHHQETQYF. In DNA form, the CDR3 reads TGCGCCAGCAGCTTGGCCGCCCACCACCAAGAGACCCAGTACTTC.

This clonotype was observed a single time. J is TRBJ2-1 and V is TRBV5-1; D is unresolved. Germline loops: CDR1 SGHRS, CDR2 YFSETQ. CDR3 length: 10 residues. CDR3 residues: CARSYNEQFF. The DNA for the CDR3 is TGCGCTAGAAGCTACAATGAGCAGTTCTTC. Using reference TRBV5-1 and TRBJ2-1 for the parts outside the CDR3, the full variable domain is KAGVTQTPRYLIKTRGQQVTLSCSPISGHRSVSWYQQTPGQGLQFLFEYFSETQRNKGNFPGRFSGRQFSNSRSEMNVSTLELGDSALYLCARSYNEQFFGPGTRLTVL.